This TCR beta chain was obtained from a study of cytotoxic CD8 clonotypes in ibrutinib-treated CLL. The wider study: Researchers reported around 10 relapsed/refractory and some 14 treatment-naive patients, some 18 of them IGHV unmutated. Response sampling occurred after a median about 12 months of treatment (range 6 to 36). The average sample held about 260,000 productive templates and more than 80,000 productive rearrangements.

Germline CDR1 reads MNHNY; CDR2 reads SVGAGI (reference sequence). Trimming removed 7 bases at V and 4 bases at J, with 19 bases between. The CDR3 is 15 amino acids. Whole-study results and caveats: At progression, clonality fell back toward baseline after rising at ibrutinib response.

Concerning this clone: Its antigen is unidentified.

TCRdb's copy holds only in-frame clones and misses some; the assay was immunoSEQ multiplex PCR. The table includes around 25,000 clones, approximately 71% detected once. This TCR came from a human donor with chronic lymphocytic leukemia. The genes are TRBV6-6 and TRBJ1-2; a weak D match, TRBD1 (5 bases). Here the sequenced sample was PBMCs, taken at disease progression, from a patient treated with ibrutinib. CDR3 sequence reads: CASTGQGGLGYGYTF. The CDR3 DNA reads as TGTGCCAGCACAGGGCAGGGCGGTTTAGGCTATGGCTACACCTTC.